Listed below are T cell receptor beta chains from one sample, sequenced in a study of shared clonotypes between healthy human individuals. Sequencing used immunoSEQ multiplex PCR; TCRdb keeps in-frame clones, though not all of them. Of about 2.4 million clones listed, 93% are singletons. Sequenced: naive CD4+ T cells from PBMCs. All receptors derive from a young man in good health. Some clones in this sample may be carry-over from other donors' samples. Both conserved end residues are part of each CDR3. A D gene is named only where the DNA matches it firmly. Expanded clones get a size class; other rows say once, few or many, or leave the size out.

V gene	J gene	clone size	D gene	CDR3 DNA	CDR3 protein
TRBV5-1	TRBJ2-7	-	-	TGCGCCAGCAGCTTACGGGGAATCTCCTACGAGCAGTACTTC	CASSLRGISYEQYF
TRBV2	TRBJ1-5	-	-	TGTGCCACCTCGAGGGGGTTAGAACAGCCCCAGCATTTT	CATSRGLEQPQHF
TRBV6-4	TRBJ2-4	-	-	TGTGCCAGCAGTTCATCTGGGATAGCCAAAAACATTCAGTACTTC	CASSSSGIAKNIQYF
TRBV5-1	TRBJ2-5	-	-	TGCGCCAGCAGCTTGGAAGGGGGGGATCGGGAGACCCAGTACTTC	CASSLEGGDRETQYF
TRBV29-1	TRBJ1-2	-	TRBD1	TGCAGCGTCCGGGACAGGGCAGTTAGTGGCTACACCTTC	CSVRDRAVSGYTF
TRBV5-4	TRBJ2-7	once	-	TGTGCCAGCGGGAGTGGGCCTCCAGGGGAGCAGTACTTC	CASGSGPPGEQYF
TRBV4-3	TRBJ2-3	once	-	TGCGCCAGCAGCCAAGCGGGTGGGTGGTCGGGAGATACGCAGTATTTT	CASSQAGGWSGDTQYF
TRBV6-1	TRBJ2-5	-	-	TGTGCCAGCAGTGAGGGTTTGGGGGCGCGGGAGACCCAGTACTTC	CASSEGLGARETQYF
TRBV6-5	TRBJ2-1	-	TRBD2	TGTGCCAGCATTAGGACTAGCGGGAACGACAATGAGCAGTTCTTC	CASIRTSGNDNEQFF
TRBV19	TRBJ1-2	once	-	TGTGCCAGTAGTAACGAGCCGAGGCGGTCTTACGGCTACACCTTC	CASSNEPRRSYGYTF
TRBV18	TRBJ2-1	-	-	TGTGCCAGCTCACCCCTCGAGGAAGGGGCGTCTAGCTCCTACAATGAGCAGTTCTTC	CASSPLEEGASSSYNEQFF
TRBV5-1	TRBJ2-1	once	TRBD2	TGCGCCAGCAGCTTGGGTCCCGCGGGAGGGGCAAATGAGCAGTTCTTC	CASSLGPAGGANEQFF
TRBV15	TRBJ2-7	-	-	TGTGCCACCAGCAGGGCCTACTACGAGCAGTACTTC	CATSRAYYEQYF
TRBV7-2	TRBJ2-1	-	TRBD2	TGTGCCAGCAGCTTAGGGACTAGCGGGAGCTTCGAGTTCTTC	CASSLGTSGSFEFF
TRBV27	TRBJ2-2	-	TRBD2	TGTGCCAGCAGCTCATTAGCGGGATGGGCCGGGGAGCTGTTTTTT	CASSSLAGWAGELFF
TRBV6-5	TRBJ2-7	-	TRBD1	TGTGCCAGCAGACAGGGGGCGCGGTACGAGCAGTACTTC	CASRQGARYEQYF
TRBV19	TRBJ1-5	-	-	TGTGCCAGTACGCAGGATAGCAATCAGCCCCAGCATTTT	CASTQDSNQPQHF
TRBV7-2	TRBJ1-5	once	-	TGTGCCAGCAGCACAAGGGCAGGAGATAGCAATCAGCCCCAGCATTTT	CASSTRAGDSNQPQHF
TRBV7-2	TRBJ1-1	-	-	TGTGCCAGCAGCCCTCGGGCGCTGGGGAACACTGAAGCTTTCTTT	CASSPRALGNTEAFF
TRBV28	TRBJ1-5	-	-	TGTGCCAGCACCTTGGGGCACCGCAATCAGCCCCAGCATTTT	CASTLGHRNQPQHF
TRBV9	TRBJ2-7	once	TRBD2	TGTGCCAGCAGCCCAGGACTAGCGGGGGGTGGCGTTTCCTACGAGCAGTACTTC	CASSPGLAGGGVSYEQYF
TRBV11-3	TRBJ1-3	-	TRBD1	TGTGCCAGCAGCTTAGTCAAGGGGGCCTCTGGAAACACCATATATTTT	CASSLVKGASGNTIYF
TRBV27	TRBJ2-2	-	-	TGTGCCAGCAGTTTCCGGGGCCCACGAGACACCGGGGAGCTGTTTTTT	CASSFRGPRDTGELFF
TRBV19	TRBJ2-5	-	-	TGTGCCACGGGGACATCTTTACTGCTGGAGACCCAGTACTTC	CATGTSLLLETQYF
TRBV4-1	TRBJ2-3	-	TRBD2	TGCGCCAGCAGCCAGGGACTAGCGGGAGGGATAGATACGCAGTATTTT	CASSQGLAGGIDTQYF
TRBV10-2	TRBJ2-4	-	TRBD1	TGCGCCGCAAGGGACAGGGTCGCGTCTGGCATTCAGTACTTC	CAARDRVASGIQYF
TRBV7-3	TRBJ2-1	-	TRBD2	TGTGCCAGCAGCTTATCTAGCGGGAGCTCCTACAATGAGCAGTTCTTC	CASSLSSGSSYNEQFF
TRBV19	TRBJ1-2	-	-	TGTGCCAGTAGTATAGTGTCAGGGAGGACTAACTATGGCTACACCTTC	CASSIVSGRTNYGYTF